The clone carrying this T cell receptor (beta chain) was picked up a small number of times. Its specificity is not known. CDR1 and CDR2 from the germline V gene are LNHDA and SQIVND (reference sequence). CDR3 length: 16 residues. This entry belongs to a study of T cell repertoires in cytomegalovirus infection. At the level of the study: An indication of both CMV infection and matching HLA type came from public TCR beta signatures. Study-wide findings and caveats: Cumulative frequency (of public TCR beta family members) identified carriers of CMV plus the relevant HLA. CMV-specific TCR beta clonotypes restricted by HLA-C were the ones dominating the ex vivo response.

TCRdb re-called the reads through MiXCR, storing one row per CDR3 protein. Altogether about 600,000 distinct CDR3 sequences are present, roughly 24% being singletons, with the ten largest covering less than 10%. The J gene is TRBJ2-2, the V gene TRBV19; D is ambiguous. What was sequenced was CD8+ T cells from PBMCs. The TCR sequence derives from a human donor in good health (CMV status not recorded). Some clones in this sample may be carry-over from other donors' samples. CDR3: CVAGSLARTNTGELFF. In nucleotides, the CDR3 is TGTGTGGCTGGGTCATTAGCCCGTACGAACACCGGGGAGCTGTTTTTT.